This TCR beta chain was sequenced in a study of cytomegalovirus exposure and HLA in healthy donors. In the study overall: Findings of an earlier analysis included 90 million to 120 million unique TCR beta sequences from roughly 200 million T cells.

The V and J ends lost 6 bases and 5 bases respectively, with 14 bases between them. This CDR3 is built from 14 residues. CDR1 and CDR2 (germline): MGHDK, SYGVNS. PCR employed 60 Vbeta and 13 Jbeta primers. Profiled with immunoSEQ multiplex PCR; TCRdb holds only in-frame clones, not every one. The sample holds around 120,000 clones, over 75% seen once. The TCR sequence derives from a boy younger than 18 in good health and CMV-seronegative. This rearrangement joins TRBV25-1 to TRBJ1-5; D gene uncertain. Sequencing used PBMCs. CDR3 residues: CASSGGVRDQPQHF. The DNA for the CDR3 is TGTGCCAGCAGCGGCGGGGTTCGTGATCAGCCCCAGCATTTT.